This T cell receptor beta chain was recovered during a study of cytomegalovirus exposure and HLA in healthy donors. Germline CDR1 MDHEN, CDR2 SYDVKM. Between the trimmed V and J ends, which lost 1 base and 1 base, there was a span of 9 bases. This CDR3 contains 15 residues. The study's findings and limits: In an earlier analysis, productive rearrangement rates for most beta V segments clustered near 90% or 30%. V- and J-gene trimming of TCR beta was linked (in a later analysis) to a missense DCLRE1C variant.

Comments on this clone: Its antigen remains unknown.

The study ran its PCR with 60 Vbeta and 13 Jbeta primers. Only in-frame clones appear in the TCRdb table, and some are missing; sequencing was by immunoSEQ multiplex PCR. The data show roughly 97,000 clones, around 10% seen once. The sequence was collected from a man aged 50-59 years in good health and CMV-seropositive. The chain is built from TRBV28 and TRBJ2-3; D might be TRBD2 (5 bases). The sequenced sample was PBMCs. The CDR3, as DNA: TGTGCCAGCAGTTTATACGTTAGCGGCACAGATACGCAGTATTTT. Amino acids: CASSLYVSGTDTQYF.